The 3 T cell receptor beta chains in this list originate from one sample, sequenced in a study of beta chain features in type 1 diabetes. The study's findings and limits: Significant though moderate, a shortening of TCRB CDR3s appeared in all four CD4+ subsets of Type 1 diabetes patients.

Of the isolated RNA, all was reverse transcribed, and so the sequenced material was expressed TCRB transcripts. Here immunoSEQ multiplex PCR was the method, and the copy in TCRdb shows in-frame clones only, minus some. This sample has 150,000 or so clones, with around 63% found just once. Their antigens remain unidentified. The sequencing sample was made of naive CD4+ T cells from blood. The receptors were sampled from a man aged 25 to 45 with type 1 diabetes.

This chain's CDR3 is CAFTSLGPLDEKLFF. In DNA, the CDR3 is TGTGCCTTCACCTCTCTGGGGCCCTTGGATGAAAAACTGTTTTTT. The rearrangement links TRBV30 to TRBJ1-4; perhaps TRBD1 as D (5 bases). Germline assignment: CDR1 GTSNPN and CDR2 SVGIG (reference sequence). V was trimmed by 7 bases and J by 6 bases, leaving 21 bases between them. This CDR3 spans 15 amino acids. The full variable domain, its missing parts supplied by reference TRBV30 and TRBJ1-4, is SQTIHQWPATLVQPVGSPLSLECTVEGTSNPNLYWYRQAAGRGLQLLFYSVGIGQISSEVPQNLSASRPQDRQFILSSKKLLLSDSGFYLCAFTSLGPLDEKLFFGSGTQLSVL.

V usage is TRBV29-1 and J usage is TRBJ2-5; no clear D. The germline V gene has CDR1 SQVTM and CDR2 ANQGSEA. The CDR3 has 10 amino acids. The germline V and J ends were trimmed by 7 bases and 5 bases, with 8 bases remaining between them. The CDR3 here is CSAQFETQYF. CDR3 in DNA: TGCAGCGCCCAATTCGAGACCCAGTACTTC. The whole variable domain, remainder taken from reference TRBV29-1 and TRBJ2-5, is SAVISQKPSRDICQRGTSLTIQCQVDSQVTMMFWYRQQPGQSLTLIATANQGSEATYESGFVIDKFPISRPNLTFSTLTVSNMSPEDSSIYLCSAQFETQYFGPGTRLLVL.

Concerning this clone itself: A junction boundary mismatches the germline segment, possibly from a read error. This chain uses TRBV7-9 with TRBJ2-3; D uncertain. Germline V gene sequence: CDR1 SEHNR, CDR2 FQNEAQ (reference sequence). This CDR3 has 11 amino acids. CDR3: CAGRLTDTQYF. For the CDR3, the DNA is TGTGCCGGCAGACTTACAGATACGCAGTATTTT.